A selection of T cell receptor beta chains follows, all from one sample in a study of Ad26.COV2.S vaccination and SARS-CoV-2 variants. Libraries were prepared by immunoSEQ multiplex PCR; TCRdb keeps only in-frame clonotypes and omits some of them. The table has roughly 420,000 clones, roughly 89% seen once. Sequenced material: peripheral blood, taken in a trial of Ad26.COV2.S vaccine versus placebo. These receptors all come from a person aged 18-65 years who received the Ad26.COV2.S COVID-19 vaccine or a placebo. CDR3s include the opening cysteine and the closing phenylalanine or tryptophan. D genes are given only for firm matches. Only part of the rows carry a size: once, few, many, or a class if the clone is expanded.

v_call	clone_size	j_call	d_call	cdr3_nt	cdr3_aa
TRBV29-1	NA	TRBJ2-7	TRBD1	TGCAGCGCCACCGGGACAGGGGCCAACGAGCAGTACTTC	CSATGTGANEQYF
TRBV28	NA	TRBJ2-2	TRBD1	TGTGCCAGCAGTTTCTCCCACCGCGCGACAGGGAATACCGGGGAGCTGTTTTTT	CASSFSHRATGNTGELFF
TRBV7-6	few	TRBJ2-7	TRBD2	TGTGCCAGCAGCTTAGGCCCTATCACTAGCGGGGTGTCCTACGAGCAGTACTTC	CASSLGPITSGVSYEQYF
TRBV4-1	few	TRBJ1-3	NA	TGCGCCAGCAGCCAGCCACTCTCCTCTGGAAACACCATATATTTT	CASSQPLSSGNTIYF
TRBV7-6	NA	TRBJ2-2	NA	TGTGCCAGCAGCTCCTCATGGGGGCAGAACACCGGGGAGCTGTTTTTT	CASSSSWGQNTGELFF
TRBV4-3	NA	TRBJ2-7	TRBD2	TGCGCCAGCAGCCAAGGTTCTAGCGGGGGTTTTTACGAGCAGTACTTC	CASSQGSSGGFYEQYF
TRBV5-1	NA	TRBJ2-2	TRBD2	TGCGCCAGCAGCCTGACCACTAGCGGAAACACCGGGGAGCTGTTTTTT	CASSLTTSGNTGELFF
TRBV5-5	NA	TRBJ2-7	NA	TGTGCCAGCAGGCTGGACTACGAGCAGTACTTC	CASRLDYEQYF
TRBV3-1/TRBV3-2	NA	TRBJ2-1	TRBD2	TGTGCCAGCAGCCAGGCTCTAGCGGGCTACAATGAGCAGTTCTTC	CASSQALAGYNEQFF
TRBV6-5	NA	TRBJ2-2	TRBD1	TGTGCCAGCAGTTTCACCCTACTTACAGGGGGCGGGGAGCTGTTTTTT	CASSFTLLTGGGELFF
TRBV2	NA	TRBJ1-4	NA	TGTGCCAGCAGTGAATTTGCAACTAATGAAAAACTGTTTTTT	CASSEFATNEKLFF
TRBV2	NA	TRBJ1-2	NA	TGTGCCAGCAAAAGATTGTTACTTGACTATGGCTACACCTTC	CASKRLLLDYGYTF
TRBV11-2	NA	TRBJ2-7	NA	TGTGCCAGCAGCTTATCGAGTTCCCTACCCTACGAGCAGTACTTC	CASSLSSSLPYEQYF
TRBV28	NA	TRBJ1-2	NA	TGTGCCAGCAGCCGTCAGGGCGCAGGTGGCTACACCTTC	CASSRQGAGGYTF
TRBV7-3	NA	TRBJ2-3	NA	TGTGCCAGCAGCTTCGGACTTCCCACAGATACGCAGTATTTT	CASSFGLPTDTQYF
TRBV11-3	NA	TRBJ1-1	NA	TGTGCCAGCAGCCTGCTGGGCGACACTGAAGCTTTCTTT	CASSLLGDTEAFF
TRBV29-1	NA	TRBJ2-3	NA	TGCAGCGGAGGGAGAAGCACAGATACGCAGTATTTT	CSGGRSTDTQYF
TRBV14	NA	TRBJ2-3	NA	TGTGCCAGCAGCCGCCTTGGGGTTACGCAGTATTTT	CASSRLGVTQYF
TRBV5-1	NA	TRBJ2-1	NA	TGCGCCAGCAGCTTTAACAGTGCTTCCTACAATGAGCAGTTCTTC	CASSFNSASYNEQFF
TRBV29-1	NA	TRBJ2-4	NA	TGCAGCGTCTGTAGGTGGGGCGGGGGCACGATAAAAAACATTCAGTACTTC	CSVCRWGGGTIKNIQYF
TRBV4-1	NA	TRBJ1-1	NA	TGCGCCAGCAGCCTGAGGGGGGCCTATGAAGCTTTCTTT	CASSLRGAYEAFF
TRBV7-8	NA	TRBJ1-6	NA	TGTGCCAGCAGCCACACGACAGGTCCTCTCGGTCGACATTCACCCCTCCACTTT	CASSHTTGPLGRHSPLHF
TRBV28	NA	TRBJ2-7	NA	TGTGCCAGCAGTTTAACCCCCCCGCACGAGCAGTACTTC	CASSLTPPHEQYF
TRBV6-5	NA	TRBJ2-3	TRBD1	TGTGCCACCCAGGGGGCGAGCTCAGATACGCAGTATTTT	CATQGASSDTQYF
TRBV7-2	NA	TRBJ1-6	NA	TGTGCCAGCAGCTTTTGGAATAATTCACCCCTCCACTTT	CASSFWNNSPLHF
TRBV28	NA	TRBJ1-5	TRBD1	TGTGCCAGCAGTCGGGACAGGGGAGGCGGTCAGCCCCAGCATTTT	CASSRDRGGGQPQHF
TRBV20-1	NA	TRBJ2-3	NA	TGCAGTGCTGGAGACTTTGATACGCAGTATTTT	CSAGDFDTQYF
TRBV28	NA	TRBJ2-3	NA	TGTGCCAGCAGAACCTCGGGGACAGATACGCAGTATTTT	CASRTSGTDTQYF
TRBV2	NA	TRBJ2-5	TRBD2	TGTGCCAGCAGTGAAGCTGTTTTGCGGGAGGGCGGGGGGACCCAGTACTTC	CASSEAVLREGGGTQYF
TRBV9	NA	TRBJ1-3	NA	TGTGCCAGCAGCGTAGGAGGGAGGACAGCTGGAAACACCATATATTTT	CASSVGGRTAGNTIYF
TRBV10-3	NA	TRBJ2-2	NA	TGTGCCATCAGCCAGACCTGGGGAAGTGGGGAGCTGTTTTTT	CAISQTWGSGELFF
TRBV29-1	NA	TRBJ1-1	NA	TGCAGCGTTCGGGCTTTACCGGGACAACCGAACACTGAAGCTTTCTTT	CSVRALPGQPNTEAFF
TRBV5-1	NA	TRBJ2-5	TRBD2	TGCGCCAGCAGCTTGGGTGACGGGGGGAGAGAGACCCAGTACTTC	CASSLGDGGRETQYF
TRBV5-1	few	TRBJ1-1	NA	TGCGCCAGCAGCTTGGCCCCGGGGGCGAAAACTGAAGCTTTCTTT	CASSLAPGAKTEAFF
TRBV28	NA	TRBJ1-5	NA	TGTGCCAGCAGTATACCGGATCAGCCCCAGCATTTT	CASSIPDQPQHF
TRBV6-5	NA	TRBJ1-1	NA	TGTGCCAGCAGTTACTCCGACGTAGATTTGAACACTGAAGCTTTCTTT	CASSYSDVDLNTEAFF
TRBV18	NA	TRBJ1-5	NA	TGTGCCAGCTCAGTCAGCAATCAGCCCCAGCATTTT	CASSVSNQPQHF
TRBV7-2	NA	TRBJ1-6	NA	TGTGCCAGCAGCCTCGCCGGGACTTCTGGGCCCCTCCACTTT	CASSLAGTSGPLHF
TRBV7-2	few	TRBJ1-2	NA	TGTGCCAGCAGCTTTGGACTTGGCTACACCTTC	CASSFGLGYTF
TRBV5-1	NA	TRBJ1-6	TRBD1	TGCGCCAGCAGGTTCCAGGGGGCGAGTAATTCACCCCTCCACTTT	CASRFQGASNSPLHF
TRBV4-3	NA	TRBJ2-1	NA	TGCGCCAGCAGCCAAGATACCCTCGGAGGCGGGCAGTTCTTC	CASSQDTLGGGQFF
TRBV5-4	NA	TRBJ2-1	TRBD2	TGTGCCAGCAGCTTGGCTAGCGGGAGGGCCAGGTACAATGAGCAGTTCTTC	CASSLASGRARYNEQFF
TRBV6-2/TRBV6-3	NA	TRBJ2-5	NA	TGTGCCAGCAGTTACTCAAGCGGCGCAGGGGAGACCCAGTACTTC	CASSYSSGAGETQYF
TRBV5-1	NA	TRBJ2-2	NA	TGCGCCAGCAACCCTTACAGGGAAGGAGCCGGGGAGCTGTTTTTT	CASNPYREGAGELFF
TRBV28	once	TRBJ1-3	NA	TGTGCCAGCAGTTTACGCTGGGGTCGCGGAAACACCATATATTTT	CASSLRWGRGNTIYF
TRBV3-1/TRBV3-2	NA	TRBJ2-5	TRBD1	TGTGCCAGCTTAGGGGGCACCCAGTACTTC	CASLGGTQYF
TRBV29-1	NA	TRBJ1-1	NA	TGCAGCGTTGGACGGACCACTGAAGCTTTCTTT	CSVGRTTEAFF
TRBV10-3	NA	TRBJ2-1	NA	TGTGCCATCAGTGAGTCATGGGGGTATGAGCAGTTCTTC	CAISESWGYEQFF
TRBV6-1	NA	TRBJ2-1	TRBD2	TGTGCCAGCAGTGAAGGACTAGCCCTTAACAATGAGCAGTTCTTC	CASSEGLALNNEQFF
TRBV11-2	NA	TRBJ1-5	NA	TGTGCCAGCAGCTTGTATGAGAATCAGCCCCAGCATTTT	CASSLYENQPQHF
TRBV7-2	NA	TRBJ2-5	TRBD1	TGTGCCAGCAGCCTGACAGGGGGCAACAGGGAGACCCAGTACTTC	CASSLTGGNRETQYF
TRBV5-1	NA	TRBJ2-5	NA	TGCGCCAGCAGCTTGCAGGGGCGGGGAGAAGGGACCCAGTACTTC	CASSLQGRGEGTQYF
TRBV12-3/TRBV12-4	NA	TRBJ2-1	NA	TGTGCCAGCAGAAGAGGGATTGACAATGAGCAGTTCTTC	CASRRGIDNEQFF
TRBV6-6	NA	TRBJ1-2	NA	TGTGCCAGCAGCTACGGAAACTCTATGCCAGGGACCTATGCAAGCTATGGCTACACCTTC	CASSYGNSMPGTYASYGYTF
TRBV6-6	NA	TRBJ1-2	NA	TGTGCCAGCAGTTATTCCGGGGGTCACTATGGCTACACCTTC	CASSYSGGHYGYTF